The 9 T cell receptor beta chains listed next were all sequenced from one sample in a study of blood T cell repertoires in COVID-19. The repertoire was sequenced with immunoSEQ multiplex PCR; TCRdb's copy has only in-frame clones and lacks some. In the table there are around 75,000 clones, 86% of which are singletons. What was sequenced was peripheral blood. These TCRs come from a man in his sixties or seventies with active COVID-19.

The chain couples TRBV7-3 to TRBJ2-1; 11 nucleotides line up with TRBD2. The V segment lost 4 bases and the J segment 5 bases; nucleotides outside the gene matches: 4. The CDR3 runs 15 residues. Looked up from germline, CDR1 is SGHTA and CDR2 is FQGTGA. The CDR3 DNA is TGTGCCAGCAGCTCGGGACTAGCGGACCACAATGAGCAGTTCTTC. Its protein product is CASSSGLADHNEQFF. The full variable domain, rest sourced from reference TRBV7-3 and TRBJ2-1, is GAGVSQTPSNKVTEKGKYVELRCDPISGHTALYWYRQSLGQGPEFLIYFQGTGAADDSGLPNDRFFAVRPEGSVSTLKIQRTERGDSAVYLCASSSGLADHNEQFFGPGTRLTVL.

The V gene is TRBV3-1 (or the pseudogene TRBV3-2), the J gene TRBJ2-5, with TRBD1 identical over 9 bases. Per the germline V gene, CDR1 is LGHDT and CDR2 is YNNKEL (reference sequence). V lost 8 bases to trimming and J lost 5 bases; unmatched junction nucleotides: 9. This CDR3 spans 14 amino acids. The DNA of the CDR3 is TGTGCCAGCGCAACCGGGACAGGGCTTGAGACCCAGTACTTC. Amino acids: CASATGTGLETQYF.

V is TRBV7-8 and J is TRBJ2-3; the match to TRBD1 covers 9 bases. CDR3 size: 16 residues. CDR1 is SGHVS and CDR2 is FQNEAQ in the germline V gene. V trimming: 5 bases; J trimming: 0 bases; junction bases outside the gene matches: 6. The CDR3 reads CASSPGTGRSTDTQYF. The CDR3 bases are TGTGCCAGCAGCCCCGGGACAGGGCGAAGCACAGATACGCAGTATTTT.

This chain links TRBV11-3 with TRBJ2-7; D may be TRBD2 (6 bases). The V gene's germline CDR1 is SGHNT and CDR2 YENEEA. The CDR3 sequence is 16 residues long. The V and J ends lost 3 bases and 2 bases respectively, with 17 bases between them. The CDR3, as DNA: TGTGCCAGCAGCTTTGGCCCCGGGACTCCTACCTACGAGCAGTACTTC. Amino acids: CASSFGPGTPTYEQYF. Filled out from reference TRBV11-3 and TRBJ2-7, the complete variable domain reads EAGVVQSPRYKIIEKKQPVAFWCNPISGHNTLYWYLQNLGQGPELLIRYENEEAVDDSQLPKDRFSAERLKGVDSTLKIQPAELGDSAVYLCASSFGPGTPTYEQYFGPGTRLTVT.

The chain uses TRBV10-3 and TRBJ1-5; TRBD1 might be the D (5 bases). The CDR3 contains 13 residues. Between the trimmed V and J ends, which lost 10 bases and 3 bases, there was a span of 13 bases. Germline CDR1 reads ENHRY; CDR2 reads SYGVKD. The CDR3 spells CATQGGDNQPQHF. DNA of the CDR3: TGTGCCACTCAGGGTGGGGACAATCAGCCCCAGCATTTT.

The rearrangement joins TRBV18 to TRBJ2-1, with 10 bases that match TRBD2. The CDR3 is 15 residues long. Germline loops: CDR1 KGHSH, CDR2 LQKENI. Trimming cost V 3 bases and J 2 bases; bases outside gene matches: 1. The CDR3 DNA reads as TGTGCCAGCTCACCCCTAGCGGGGGCCTACAATGAGCAGTTCTTC. The encoded protein is CASSPLAGAYNEQFF.

The chain couples TRBV4-1 to TRBJ1-4; weak D call: TRBD1 (5 bases). Germline-derived CDR1 and CDR2 are MGHRA and YSYEKL. The CDR3 totals 15 residues. With 4 bases removed from V and 6 bases from J, the gap between germline ends came to 15 bases. CDR3: CASSRRVGGDEKLFF. In DNA form, the CDR3 reads TGCGCCAGCAGCCGTAGGGTGGGGGGGGATGAAAAACTGTTTTTT.

This chain links TRBV29-1 with TRBJ2-7; 11 bases match TRBD2. The CDR3 consists of 13 residues. Trimming at V came to 5 bases and at J to 6 bases, leaving 6 bases not matched to a gene. From germline, CDR1 is SQVTM and CDR2 ANQGSEA. Here the CDR3 reads CSVLTSGGGEQYF. As DNA, the CDR3 is TGCAGCGTTCTCACTAGCGGGGGCGGCGAGCAGTACTTC.

The chain is built from TRBV6-5 and TRBJ2-7; D is possibly TRBD2 (5 bases). Trimming took 6 bases from V and 2 from J, leaving 14 bases between them. Germline CDR1 MNHEY, CDR2 SVGAGI. The CDR3 totals 14 residues. The CDR3 reads CASRRSGSAYEQYF. The CDR3 region has the DNA TGTGCCAGCAGGCGATCGGGGAGCGCCTACGAGCAGTACTTC.